Listed here are 4 T cell receptor beta chains from one sample, sequenced in a study of T cell repertoires in cytomegalovirus infection. From the reads, TCRdb called clonotypes with MiXCR, one entry per CDR3 protein. This sample yields 100,000 or so distinct CDR3 sequences, of which around 28% are seen a single time; roughly 70% belongs to the top ten. These receptors have no known antigen. The sample here was CD8+ T cells from cultured PBMCs, taken from culture after CMV antigen stimulation. The receptors stem from a human donor in good health (CMV status not recorded). Some clones in this sample may be carry-over from other donors' samples.

This clonotype was counted many times. The J gene is TRBJ1-1, the V gene TRBV7-6; no clear D. The CDR3 is 16 residues long. Germline loops: CDR1 SGHVS, CDR2 FNYEAQ. V was pared by 0 bases and J by 7 bases, with 18 bases between. CDR3 in amino acids: CASSLAGLSDSDEAFF. The CDR3 coding sequence is TGTGCCAGCAGCTTAGCAGGGCTTTCGGATTCAGATGAAGCTTTCTTT.

The chain recombines TRBV27 with TRBJ2-1, with unresolved D. This CDR3 spans 15 amino acids. V lost 5 bases to trimming and J lost 4 bases, with 15 bases between them. Per germline, CDR1 MNHEY and CDR2 SMNVEV (reference sequence). CDR3 DNA sequence: TGTGCCAGCAGTCCAACACCTAACCGTTACAATGAGCAGTTCTTC. Residues: CASSPTPNRYNEQFF.

The J gene is TRBJ2-7, the V gene TRBV15; D is possibly TRBD1 (6 bases). The CDR3 has 14 amino acids. Germline values: CDR1 LNHNV, CDR2 YYDKDF (reference sequence). The V end lost 3 bases, the J end lost 3 bases, and 12 bases lay between the germline ends. This chain's CDR3 is CATSSWDKNYEQYF. The CDR3 DNA reads TGTGCCACCAGCAGTTGGGACAAGAACTACGAGCAGTACTTC.

The chain is built from TRBV19 and TRBJ2-7, with 7 bases lining up with TRBD1. Germline CDR1 LNHDA, CDR2 SQIVND (reference sequence). J was trimmed by 1 base and V by 5 bases; bases with no gene match: 8. The CDR3 contains 15 residues. The DNA of the CDR3 is TGTGCCAGTAGTCCGTGGACAGGTAGTTCCTACGAGCAGTACTTC. This gives the protein CASSPWTGSSYEQYF.